The rows below give T cell receptor beta chains drawn from one sample of a study of T-cell reconstitution after alpha-beta-depleted transplantation in children. TCRdb re-called the PCR reads through MiXCR, storing one row per CDR3 protein. The data hold more than 85,000 distinct CDR3 sequences, with 10% observed a single time. The sequences come from PBMCs from the stem cell graft donor, collected from the stem cell graft. Receptors were obtained from a human donor who donated a stem cell graft to a child with acute lymphoblastic leukemia. Each CDR3 is given without its conserved first and last residue. Clone size is shown for a subset of rows, as once, few, many or a class of expanded clone.

size: many
J: TRBJ2-3
V: TRBV10-1
length: 13
CDR3: ASSESGRARVTQY

size: .
J: TRBJ2-1
V: TRBV5-7
length: 12
CDR3: AISPWVLCSPWV

size: .
J: TRBJ2-6
V: TRBV20-1
length: 16
CDR3: SAREGVGARAGANVLT

size: many
J: TRBJ1-6
V: TRBV6-5
length: 13
CDR3: ASSYSPGQHSPLH

size: many
J: TRBJ2-5
V: TRBV6-1
length: 12
CDR3: ASSFTGLQETQY

size: many
J: TRBJ1-4
V: TRBV27
length: 14
CDR3: ASSPKTVLEDEKLF

size: many
J: TRBJ2-7
V: TRBV12-3/TRBV12-4
length: 12
CDR3: ASTAGTHSYEQY

size: many
J: TRBJ2-2
V: TRBV5-5
length: 12
CDR3: ASIQGATTGELF

size: many
J: TRBJ1-1
V: TRBV5-1
length: 13
CDR3: ASSPGRGTNTEAF

size: many
J: TRBJ2-7
V: TRBV5-6
length: 12
CDR3: ASSSTGEAYEQY

size: many
J: TRBJ1-6
V: TRBV4-3
length: 17
CDR3: ASSQEVDRELSYNSPLH

size: many
J: TRBJ2-2
V: TRBV29-1
length: 17
CDR3: SVGPGQGDPRPPTGELF

size: many
J: TRBJ1-6
V: TRBV12-3/TRBV12-4
length: 13
CDR3: ASSRSAEKNSPLH

size: many
J: TRBJ2-4
V: TRBV5-1
length: 13
CDR3: ASSLASGGRDIQY

size: many
J: TRBJ1-5
V: TRBV5-5
length: 12
CDR3: ASSPVGGGQPQH

size: many
J: TRBJ2-5
V: TRBV6-1
length: 13
CDR3: ASSEVAGTQETQY

size: .
J: TRBJ1-3
V: TRBV6-5
length: 15
CDR3: ASSTRDIVNSGNTIY

size: many
J: TRBJ1-1
V: TRBV4-2
length: 13
CDR3: ASSHTRRVNTEAF